The sequence of this TCR beta chain was determined in a study of cytomegalovirus exposure and HLA in healthy donors. The PCR contained 60 Vbeta and 13 Jbeta primers. Assay used: immunoSEQ multiplex PCR; TCRdb lists only in-frame clones, some missing. The table includes fewer than 200,000 clones, roughly 80% detected once. This clone was observed a handful of times. The V end lost 6 bases, the J end lost 1 base, and 19 bases lay between the germline ends. The CDR3 covers 16 residues. CDR1 and CDR2 (germline): SGHRS, YFSETQ. The TCR was taken from a woman aged 18-35 years in good health and CMV-seronegative. The rearrangement links TRBV5-1 to TRBJ1-2, with a possible D match to TRBD1 (6 bases). Sequencing was performed on PBMCs. The chain's CDR3 is CASTKDSYVYNYGYTF. CDR3 DNA sequence: TGCGCCAGCACCAAGGACAGCTACGTATATAACTATGGCTACACCTTC.